The clone carrying this T cell receptor beta chain was detected only a few times. These data are taken from a study of neurological immune-mediated disorders. TCRdb used MiXCR to reprocess the 5' RACE reads, holding one entry per CDR3 protein. The table has about 74,000 distinct CDR3 sequences, approximately 5.2% seen once. Trimming took off 11 bases at V and 8 bases at J, with 22 bases between the two ends. The CDR3 consists of 15 residues. Germline CDR1 is MNHNY and CDR2 is SVGAGI (reference sequence). What was sequenced was PBMCs. V and J are TRBV6-6 and TRBJ1-6, with D possibly TRBD1 on 5 matching bases. The sequence was collected from a man aged 18 to 35 with multiple sclerosis. The CDR3 DNA follows: TGTGCCTCCTCTAGCCAGGGAACCCCGCATTCACCCCTCCACTTT. Its translation is CASSSQGTPHSPLHF.